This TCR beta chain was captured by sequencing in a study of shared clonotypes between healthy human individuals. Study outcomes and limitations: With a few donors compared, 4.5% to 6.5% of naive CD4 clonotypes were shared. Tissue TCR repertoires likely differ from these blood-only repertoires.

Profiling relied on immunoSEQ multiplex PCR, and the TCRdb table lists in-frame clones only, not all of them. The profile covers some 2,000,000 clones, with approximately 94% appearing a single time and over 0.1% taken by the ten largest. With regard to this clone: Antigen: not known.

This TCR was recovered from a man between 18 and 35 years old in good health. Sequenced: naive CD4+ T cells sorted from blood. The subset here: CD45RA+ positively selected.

The CDR3 DNA reads as TGCGCCAGCAGTGAGTCAGCAGGGGGCGCCGGCGACAATGAGCAGTTCTTC. Translation: CASSESAGGAGDNEQFF. The J gene is TRBJ2-1, the V gene TRBV10-1, with TRBD1 identical over 8 bases. The trim removed 0 bases at V and 5 bases at J, leaving 9 bases unmatched. The germline V gene encodes CDR1 WNHNN and CDR2 SYGVQD (reference sequence). The CDR3 is 17 amino acids.